The table lists the clone carrying this TCR beta chain with many counts. Between the trimmed V and J ends, which lost 0 bases and 6 bases, there was a span of 19 bases. The CDR3 contains 16 residues. Germline V gene data show CDR1 as SGDLS and CDR2 as YYNGEE. These data belong to a study of Graves' ophthalmopathy and Graves' hyperthyroidism. RNA transcripts yielded amplified TCR beta CDR3 regions. The workflow started with a first-round RT-PCR run with HTBI primers and then moved on to a second-round multiplex PCR. Each CDR3 protein gets one entry after TCRdb re-called the multiplex PCR reads with MiXCR. Here the sample spans about 390,000 distinct CDR3 sequences, over 15% being singletons.

The gene calls are TRBV9 and TRBJ2-7, with D possibly matching TRBD1 (6 bases). The sequenced sample was peripheral blood. This clonotype was obtained from a woman in her late teens or twenties with stable Graves' hyperthyroidism. DNA for the CDR3: TGTGCCAGCAGCGTAGCTGGGACATACTTTCCGGGCGAGCAGTACTTC. Translation gives CASSVAGTYFPGEQYF.